These 7 T cell receptor beta chains were sequenced from one sample in a study of cytomegalovirus exposure and HLA in healthy donors (dated by TCRdb to between 2016 and 2019). The method behind the library was the immunoSEQ multiplex PCR assay. A mixture of 60 forward primers for TCR Vbeta segments and 13 reverse primers for TCR Jbeta segments was used in the multiplex PCR. TCRdb holds this immuneACCESS table with in-frame rearrangements only. Some clones are missing; in checked studies, unresolved V genes explain under half, and the rest has no known cause. The table for this sample lists over 200,000 clones; about 83% of them were counted only once. The ten largest make up over 1% of the sample. Sequences were obtained from PBMCs. The receptors here all came from a human donor in good health.

The chain has TRBV29-1 and TRBJ2-1; D is undetermined. This CDR3 spans 13 amino acids. Germline V gene sequence: CDR1 SQVTM, CDR2 ANQGSEA. Trimming stripped 3 bases from V and 1 base from J, with 7 bases between. The CDR3 coding sequence is TGCAGCGTTGACATCCATTCCTACAATGAGCAGTTCTTC. Its translation is CSVDIHSYNEQFF.

The rearrangement uses TRBV12-5 and TRBJ2-5, with no clear D. The last part of the DNA fits TRBJ2-7 better; the J call may be wrong. Germline-derived CDR1 and CDR2 are LGHNT and FRNRAP. The CDR3 runs 16 residues. The CDR3, as DNA: TGTGCTAGTGGTTTGGTAGTTGGTCCGGGTGTCTTCGAGCAGTACTTC. Translation gives CASGLVVGPGVFEQYF.

V and J are TRBV5-8 and TRBJ1-2, with D tentatively TRBD1 (6 bases). The germline gives CDR1 SGHTS, CDR2 YDEGEE. Trimming removed 2 bases from V and 9 bases from J, with 14 bases in between. This CDR3 is built from 13 residues. CDR3: CASSLKVRGSYTF. DNA of the CDR3: TGTGCCAGCAGCTTAAAAGTGAGGGGGAGCTACACCTTC.

This sequence joins TRBV6-1 and TRBJ1-3; D possibly corresponds to TRBD1 (5 bases). Germline V lookup: CDR1 MNHNS, CDR2 SASEGT. Trimming cost V 6 bases and J 4 bases, with 10 bases left between them. The CDR3 totals 13 residues. The CDR3, as DNA: TGTGCCAGCAGATCGTCAGGGGGAAACACCATATATTTT. Its translation: CASRSSGGNTIYF.

This clone was counted between two and nine times. CDR3 bases: TGCAGCGTTGAAGATCACGAAGGGGCGCATGGCTACACCTTC. Its translation: CSVEDHEGAHGYTF. This chain connects TRBV29-1 to TRBJ1-2, with D perhaps TRBD1 (5 bases). With 0 bases removed from V and 6 bases from J, the gap between germline ends came to 14 bases. The germline V gene encodes CDR1 SQVTM and CDR2 ANQGSEA. CDR3 length equals 14 residues.

The chain employs TRBV6-5 and TRBJ2-3; unclear D gene. Trimming pared 7 bases from V and 0 bases from J, leaving 11 bases between. Germline V gene lookup returns CDR1 MNHEY and CDR2 SVGAGI. The CDR3 runs to 14 residues. CDR3: CASKSGWSTDTQYF. DNA of the CDR3: TGTGCCAGCAAGTCCGGGTGGAGCACAGATACGCAGTATTTT.

V usage is TRBV5-6 and J usage is TRBJ2-2; tentatively, D is TRBD1 (5 bases). This CDR3 has 16 residues. Trimming pared 2 bases from V and 1 base from J, leaving 12 bases between. CDR1 SGHDT and CDR2 YYEEEE come from the germline V gene. The CDR3 region is CASSFGAVENTGELFF. CDR3 DNA: TGTGCCAGCAGCTTTGGGGCGGTGGAGAACACCGGGGAGCTGTTTTTT.